The 30 T cell receptor beta chains presented below share a single source sample, sequenced in a study of siplizumab effects on memory and regulatory T cells. Only in-frame clones appear in the TCRdb table, and some are missing; sequencing was by immunoSEQ multiplex PCR. The profile shows roughly 93,000 clones, about 95% of them singletons. The sequencing sample was made of non-Treg CD4+ T cells sorted from blood. These TCRs come from a human donor in good health.

By share of the sample, this clone is medium-sized (0.01 to 0.1%). The rearrangement links TRBV30 to TRBJ1-5, with D tentatively TRBD1 (5 bases). Trimming pared 1 base from V and 4 bases from J, leaving 8 bases between. The CDR3 is 13 residues long. CDR1 is GTSNPN and CDR2 is SVGIG in the germline V gene (reference sequence). The CDR3 DNA sequence: TGTGCCTGGAGTGGACAGCTTAATCAGCCCCAGCATTTT. This encodes CAWSGQLNQPQHF.

This chain links TRBV14 with TRBJ2-3; D is perhaps TRBD1 (6 bases). Trimming left V 5 bases short and J 0 bases short, with 12 bases between. The CDR3 has 15 residues. CDR1 and CDR2 (germline): SGHDN, FVKESK. CDR3 in DNA: TGTGCCAGCAGCTTTAACAGGGTCAGCACAGATACGCAGTATTTT. Its translation is CASSFNRVSTDTQYF.

The chain couples TRBV15 to TRBJ2-2; 14 positions match TRBD2. The J segment lost 6 bases and the V segment lost 5 bases, leaving 5 bases of the junction unmatched. The CDR3 length is 16 residues. Germline V gene data show CDR1 as LNHNV and CDR2 as YYDKDF (reference sequence). CDR3 loop: CATSPRLAGGAGELFF. In nucleotides, the CDR3 is TGTGCCACCAGCCCTCGACTAGCGGGAGGGGCCGGGGAGCTGTTTTTT.

V usage is TRBV7-9 and J usage is TRBJ1-1; maybe TRBD1 (5 bases). V was clipped by 0 bases and J by 6 bases, with 8 bases between them. The CDR3 is 13 amino acids. Looked up from germline, CDR1 is SEHNR and CDR2 is FQNEAQ (reference sequence). CDR3 DNA sequence: TGTGCCAGCAGCTTAGCAGGGGCCCCTGAAGCTTTCTTT. Translation: CASSLAGAPEAFF.

The rearrangement links TRBV5-1 to TRBJ2-3; 7 nucleotides agree with TRBD1. CDR1 is SGHRS and CDR2 is YFSETQ in the germline V gene. After removal of 3 bases from V and 2 bases from J, the junction contained 3 bases not matched to a gene. The CDR3 is 14 amino acids. The CDR3 DNA reads TGCGCCAGCAGCTGGGACAGATACACAGATACGCAGTATTTT. Amino acids: CASSWDRYTDTQYF.

The chain links TRBV5-1 to TRBJ2-2; D gene ambiguous. The V end lost 3 bases, the J end lost 5 bases, and 2 bases lay between the germline ends. Germline CDR1 SGHRS, CDR2 YFSETQ. The CDR3 has 11 residues. CDR3 nucleotides: TGCGCCAGCAGCTATACCGGGGAGCTGTTTTTT. Protein sequence: CASSYTGELFF. The full variable domain, completed using reference TRBV5-1 and TRBJ2-2, is KAGVTQTPRYLIKTRGQQVTLSCSPISGHRSVSWYQQTPGQGLQFLFEYFSETQRNKGNFPGRFSGRQFSNSRSEMNVSTLELGDSALYLCASSYTGELFFGEGSRLTVL.

The chain is built from TRBV18 and TRBJ1-5, with 8 bases matching TRBD1. Germline V lookup: CDR1 KGHSH, CDR2 LQKENI. This CDR3 region has 14 residues. Unmatched junction bases numbered 6, after V lost 6 bases and J lost 5 bases. This chain's CDR3 is CASSPDRGHQPQHF. In nucleotides, the CDR3 is TGTGCCAGCTCTCCCGACAGGGGCCATCAGCCCCAGCATTTT.

The V gene is TRBV29-1, the J gene TRBJ2-2, with TRBD1 identical over 7 bases. V gave up 0 bases and J gave up 3 bases; unmatched junction bases: 4. CDR1 and CDR2 from the germline V gene are SQVTM and ANQGSEA. The CDR3 contains 15 residues. The DNA of the CDR3 is TGCAGCGTTGAAGACAGGGGGAGCGACACCGGGGAGCTGTTTTTT. Protein: CSVEDRGSDTGELFF.

The V and J genes are TRBV7-9 and TRBJ1-1, with D unclear. The V and J ends lost 0 bases and 4 bases respectively, with 12 bases between them. Germline V gives CDR1 SEHNR, CDR2 FQNEAQ (reference sequence). The CDR3 sequence is 15 residues long. DNA of the CDR3: TGTGCCAGCAGCTTAGCGCGACCCCTGGGCACTGAAGCTTTCTTT. It specifies CASSLARPLGTEAFF.

This sequence joins TRBV5-8 and TRBJ2-7; D may be TRBD1 (6 bases). CDR3 length: 13 amino acids. With 2 bases removed from V and 2 bases from J, the gap between germline ends came to 8 bases. Germline values: CDR1 SGHTS, CDR2 YDEGEE. CDR3 sequence (DNA): TGTGCCAGCAGCTTTGACAGGACCTACGAGCAGTACTTC. Protein sequence: CASSFDRTYEQYF.

V and J are TRBV2 and TRBJ1-5; D is unresolved. The CDR3 runs to 12 residues. Germline values: CDR1 SNHLY, CDR2 FYNNEI. The germline V and J ends were trimmed by 6 bases and 3 bases, with 6 bases remaining between them. CDR3 nucleotide sequence: TGTGCCAGCAGGGGATTCAATCAGCCCCAGCATTTT. Amino acids: CASRGFNQPQHF.

J is TRBJ2-2 and V is TRBV2; a weak D match, TRBD1 (5 bases). CDR3 length equals 15 residues. Trimming left V 7 bases short and J 0 bases short, with 12 bases between. In germline, CDR1 is SNHLY, CDR2 FYNNEI. CDR3 in amino acids: CASNFGHANTGELFF. Here the CDR3 DNA reads TGTGCCAGCAACTTCGGACACGCGAACACCGGGGAGCTGTTTTTT. The full variable domain, its missing parts supplied by reference TRBV2 and TRBJ2-2, is EPEVTQTPSHQVTQMGQEVILRCVPISNHLYFYWYRQILGQKVEFLVSFYNNEISEKSEIFDDQFSVERPDGSNFTLKIRSTKLEDSAMYFCASNFGHANTGELFFGEGSRLTVL.

This sequence joins TRBV5-1 and TRBJ1-4; 7 bases are shared with TRBD1. CDR3 length: 19 amino acids. Germline V gene lookup returns CDR1 SGHRS and CDR2 YFSETQ. The ends lost 0 bases at V and 4 bases at J; junction bases unmatched: 15. The CDR3 sequence: CASSLAGQVETRSNEKLFF. CDR3 sequence (DNA): TGCGCCAGCAGCTTGGCCGGACAGGTTGAGACTCGTAGTAATGAAAAACTGTTTTTT.

This clone was found once. The chain is built from TRBV5-4 and TRBJ2-1; TRBD2 matches at 13 bases. Trimming took 4 bases from V and 6 from J; bases not matched to a gene: 4. This CDR3 comprises 15 residues. The germline V gene encodes CDR1 SGHNT and CDR2 YYREEE (reference sequence). In DNA, the CDR3 is TGTGCCAGCAGCCCCCGGACTAGCGGGAGCAATGAGCAGTTCTTC. This sequence encodes CASSPRTSGSNEQFF.

The rearrangement links TRBV5-8 to TRBJ2-7, with 7 bases that match TRBD1. Per germline, CDR1 SGHTS and CDR2 YDEGEE. The V gene end was trimmed by 6 bases and the J gene end by 2 bases; junction bases not matched to a gene: 8. This CDR3 region has 14 residues. CDR3: CASTYDREPYEQYF. The DNA of the CDR3 is TGTGCCAGCACCTACGACAGGGAACCCTACGAGCAGTACTTC.

This sequence joins TRBV7-9 and TRBJ2-5; D might be TRBD2 (6 bases). Germline V CDR1 and CDR2: SEHNR, FQNEAQ (reference sequence). V lost 3 bases, J lost 2 bases, and 10 bases lay in between. There are 14 residues in the CDR3. The DNA for the CDR3 is TGTGCCAGCAGCTTGAGCGGGTATCAAGAGACCCAGTACTTC. Its translation: CASSLSGYQETQYF.

The chain is built from TRBV18 and TRBJ2-2; either TRBD1 or TRBD2 may supply D (5 bases each). Germline V CDR1 and CDR2: KGHSH, LQKENI. Trimming removed 0 bases from V and 2 bases from J, with 7 bases in between. The CDR3 contains 15 residues. CDR3 in DNA: TGTGCCAGCTCACCACCGAGGGGAAACACCGGGGAGCTGTTTTTT. This gives the protein CASSPPRGNTGELFF.

CDR3 sequence reads: CATSRDRGTGIAEAFF. The CDR3 bases are TGTGCCACCAGCAGAGATCGTGGGACAGGGATCGCTGAAGCTTTCTTT. V and J are TRBV15 and TRBJ1-1, with TRBD1 matching over 9 bases. The germline V gene has CDR1 LNHNV and CDR2 YYDKDF (reference sequence). The CDR3 totals 16 residues. With V trimmed by 0 bases and J by 6 bases, 8 bases remained unmatched.

The chain has TRBV5-4 and TRBJ2-2; 9 bases match TRBD2. V was clipped by 4 bases and J by 3 bases; unmatched bases: 7. Germline V gene sequence: CDR1 SGHNT, CDR2 YYREEE (reference sequence). This CDR3 is built from 16 residues. CDR3 loop: CASSPNSGSYTGELFF. The CDR3 DNA reads as TGTGCCAGCAGCCCAAATAGCGGGAGTTACACCGGGGAGCTGTTTTTT.

The chain recombines TRBV2 with TRBJ2-7; D is unresolved. The germline V gene has CDR1 SNHLY and CDR2 FYNNEI. There are 13 residues in the CDR3. V lost 7 bases and J lost 3, with 13 bases in between. This CDR3 is CASTIGRLYEQYF. The DNA for the CDR3 is TGTGCCAGCACCATCGGCAGGCTCTACGAGCAGTACTTC.

The V call is TRBV7-6, the J call TRBJ2-1, with no clear D. This CDR3 is built from 12 residues. Germline CDR1 and CDR2: SGHVS and FNYEAQ. The ends were cut back, 2 bases at V and 6 bases at J, with 5 bases in the middle. In nucleotides, the CDR3 is TGTGCCAGCAGCTTAATAGGCAATGAGCAGTTCTTC. It is translated as CASSLIGNEQFF.

The chain links TRBV28 to TRBJ2-2; TRBD2 matches at 11 bases. The V segment lost 8 bases and the J segment 6 bases; nucleotides outside the gene matches: 8. The germline V gene has CDR1 MDHEN and CDR2 SYDVKM. The CDR3 length is 15 residues. CDR3 sequence: CASFKLAGVAGELFF. The CDR3 DNA reads as TGTGCCAGCTTTAAACTAGCGGGAGTTGCCGGGGAGCTGTTTTTT.

This rearrangement joins TRBV4-1 to TRBJ2-1; D unclear. CDR1 and CDR2 from the germline V gene are MGHRA and YSYEKL. Trimming removed 4 bases from V and 11 bases from J, with 15 bases in between. The CDR3 runs to 13 residues. The CDR3 DNA reads as TGCGCCAGCAGCCCCCTTGGTATAGTAAAGCAGTTCTTC. Translation: CASSPLGIVKQFF.

The chain combines TRBV6-6 with TRBJ1-1, with no clear D. This CDR3 has 14 amino acids. The germline CDR1 and CDR2 sequences are MNHNY and SVGAGI (reference sequence). Trimming shortened V by 3 bases and J by 1 base, and 9 bases separated the two germline ends. The CDR3 nucleotides read TGTGCCAGCAGTTATGGGTTAGGGAACACTGAAGCTTTCTTT. Its protein is CASSYGLGNTEAFF.

V usage is TRBV7-9 and J usage is TRBJ1-1; D not certain. CDR3 length equals 16 residues. Trimming took 3 bases from V and 0 from J, leaving 14 bases between them. Germline V gene data show CDR1 as SEHNR and CDR2 as FQNEAQ (reference sequence). CDR3 DNA: TGTGCCAGCAGCTTGGGCAACTGGGCGGTGAACACTGAAGCTTTCTTT. Translated, it gives CASSLGNWAVNTEAFF.

The gene calls are TRBV19 and TRBJ1-5, with 8 nucleotides matching TRBD1. The V segment lost 2 bases and the J segment 12 bases; nucleotides outside the gene matches: 9. Looked up from germline, CDR1 is LNHDA and CDR2 is SQIVND (reference sequence). There are 14 residues in the CDR3. CDR3 nucleotides: TGTGCCAGTAGTATAAAAGTTGGGACAGGACACCAGCATTTT. Translation gives CASSIKVGTGHQHF.

The chain is built from TRBV6-1 and TRBJ1-2; 10 bases align to TRBD1. Trimming cost V 3 bases and J 7 bases; bases outside gene matches: 14. CDR3 size: 17 residues. CDR1 and CDR2 (germline): MNHNS, SASEGT. The CDR3 DNA is TGTGCCAGCAGTGAGACCCTATGGACAGGGGGAGACGGTGGCTACACCTTC. Protein product: CASSETLWTGGDGGYTF.

J is TRBJ2-7 and V is TRBV28; D ambiguous. V was shortened by 11 bases and J by 4 bases, with 12 bases between the two germline ends. CDR3 length equals 11 residues. Germline V gene lookup returns CDR1 MDHEN and CDR2 SYDVKM. The CDR3 sequence is CAVVTPYEQYF. The CDR3 DNA sequence: TGTGCCGTGGTGACTCCTTACGAGCAGTACTTC.

The chain combines TRBV5-1 with TRBJ1-2, with 7 bases lining up with TRBD1. V shed 4 bases and J 6 bases; nucleotides not matched to a gene: 15. The germline V gene has CDR1 SGHRS and CDR2 YFSETQ. This CDR3 spans 16 amino acids. This CDR3 is CASSGGTGAAVNGYTF. As DNA, the CDR3 is TGCGCCAGCAGCGGGGGAACAGGGGCCGCGGTGAATGGCTACACCTTC.

This chain joins TRBV28 and TRBJ2-7, with 8 bases aligning to TRBD1. Germline CDR1 reads MDHEN; CDR2 reads SYDVKM. This CDR3 region has 16 residues. With V trimmed by 6 bases and J by 5 bases, 15 bases remained unmatched. The CDR3 DNA is TGTGCCAGCAGGTTAACGGACAGGGCCCAACTAAACGAGCAGTACTTC. As protein: CASRLTDRAQLNEQYF.